This T cell receptor (beta chain) was sequenced during a study of blood T cell repertoires in COVID-19. Study-wide background: Donors in the United States, Italy and Spain gave samples during acute or convalescent COVID-19. The analysed material was cDNA or gDNA that came from T cells, B-cell-depleted T cells, or PBMCs.

In the study's own analysis: It was from reference gene primer amplification that nucleated cell counts were estimated. Clones were sequenced by immunoSEQ multiplex PCR, and TCRdb holds only the in-frame ones, with some missing. That table supplies the V and J calls and clone size; D and trimming were determined from the DNA. The sample records approximately 200,000 clones, roughly 90% being singletons. V was pared by 8 bases and J by 6 bases, with 13 bases between. The CDR3 is made up of 12 amino acids. The chain links TRBV12-3 or TRBV12-4 to TRBJ1-2; tentatively, D is TRBD1 (6 bases). The specimen sequenced was peripheral blood. The TCR comes from a man aged 35-49 years with active or convalescent COVID-19. CDR3 sequence reads: CASAWQGHGYTF. The CDR3 nucleotides read TGTGCCAGCGCCTGGCAGGGGCATGGCTACACCTTC.